Listed below are T cell receptor beta chains from one sample, sequenced in a study of T cells in localized non-small cell lung cancer. Only in-frame clones appear in the TCRdb table, and some are missing; sequencing was by immunoSEQ multiplex PCR. The table records around 90,000 clones, over 70% of them present only once. The input for sequencing was PBMCs, taken before any cancer treatment. Receptors were obtained from a man aged 40 to 69 with stage II squamous cell lung carcinoma. CDR3s include the opening cysteine and the closing phenylalanine or tryptophan. Each record gives: D gene, clone size, J gene, V gene, CDR3 protein, CDR3 DNA. The D gene is left open where the match is weak. Clone size is stated in some rows and not others, as once, few, many or a class when expanded.

D gene: NA
clone size: NA
J gene: TRBJ2-7
V gene: TRBV6-6
CDR3 protein: CASSYSRTNEQYF
CDR3 DNA: TGTGCCAGCAGTTACTCGAGGACAAACGAGCAGTACTTC

D gene: TRBD1
clone size: NA
J gene: TRBJ1-1
V gene: TRBV19
CDR3 protein: CASNPGQGLNTEAFF
CDR3 DNA: TGTGCCTCGAACCCGGGACAGGGGCTGAACACTGAAGCTTTCTTT

D gene: TRBD2
clone size: NA
J gene: TRBJ2-3
V gene: TRBV5-6
CDR3 protein: CASSGLAGGVSTDTQYF
CDR3 DNA: TGTGCCAGCAGCGGCCTAGCGGGAGGGGTTAGCACAGATACGCAGTATTTT

D gene: TRBD1
clone size: few
J gene: TRBJ1-6
V gene: TRBV7-3
CDR3 protein: CASSPQPGQTSPLHF
CDR3 DNA: TGTGCCAGCAGCCCTCAGCCGGGACAGACTTCACCCCTCCACTTT

D gene: NA
clone size: NA
J gene: TRBJ1-2
V gene: TRBV30
CDR3 protein: CAWSGSQTSGYTF
CDR3 DNA: TGTGCCTGGAGCGGGTCCCAAACTAGTGGCTACACCTTC

D gene: TRBD1
clone size: NA
J gene: TRBJ1-2
V gene: TRBV4-1
CDR3 protein: CASSQRGQGLAYGYTF
CDR3 DNA: TGCGCCAGCAGCCAAAGAGGACAGGGACTCGCCTATGGCTACACCTTC

D gene: NA
clone size: NA
J gene: TRBJ2-1
V gene: TRBV9
CDR3 protein: CASSVDGDEQFF
CDR3 DNA: TGTGCCAGCAGCGTAGATGGTGATGAGCAGTTCTTC

D gene: NA
clone size: NA
J gene: TRBJ1-2
V gene: TRBV28
CDR3 protein: CASSLGVTGYTF
CDR3 DNA: TGTGCCAGCAGTTTGGGGGTAACGGGCTACACCTTC

D gene: TRBD1
clone size: few
J gene: TRBJ1-2
V gene: TRBV5-4
CDR3 protein: CASSPRQTGIYGYTF
CDR3 DNA: TGTGCCAGCAGCCCCCGACAGACAGGGATCTATGGCTACACCTTC

D gene: TRBD1
clone size: NA
J gene: TRBJ2-7
V gene: TRBV5-1
CDR3 protein: CASNVPGQGNEQYF
CDR3 DNA: TGCGCCAGCAACGTACCGGGACAGGGTAACGAGCAGTACTTC

D gene: TRBD2
clone size: NA
J gene: TRBJ2-1
V gene: TRBV5-8
CDR3 protein: CASSRTGTSGSHNEQFF
CDR3 DNA: TGTGCCAGCAGCCGGACAGGGACTAGCGGGAGTCACAATGAGCAGTTCTTC

D gene: TRBD1
clone size: NA
J gene: TRBJ2-7
V gene: TRBV5-1
CDR3 protein: CASSPMGQGDEQYF
CDR3 DNA: TGCGCCAGCAGCCCGATGGGACAGGGCGACGAGCAGTACTTC

D gene: NA
clone size: once
J gene: TRBJ1-1
V gene: TRBV5-1
CDR3 protein: CASSRKPGRLNTEAFF
CDR3 DNA: TGCGCCAGCAGCCGTAAGCCGGGACGGTTGAACACTGAAGCTTTCTTT

D gene: NA
clone size: NA
J gene: TRBJ2-5
V gene: TRBV30
CDR3 protein: CAWSGMAAGETQYF
CDR3 DNA: TGTGCCTGGAGTGGGATGGCAGCGGGAGAGACCCAGTACTTC

D gene: TRBD1
clone size: NA
J gene: TRBJ2-7
V gene: TRBV2
CDR3 protein: CASRGWTGEYEQYF
CDR3 DNA: TGTGCCAGCAGAGGGTGGACAGGGGAGTACGAGCAGTACTTC

D gene: TRBD2
clone size: NA
J gene: TRBJ2-1
V gene: TRBV7-2
CDR3 protein: CASSLSRVAGEREQFF
CDR3 DNA: TGTGCCAGCAGCCTATCCCGGGTAGCGGGAGAGCGAGAGCAGTTCTTC

D gene: NA
clone size: NA
J gene: TRBJ2-3
V gene: TRBV27
CDR3 protein: CASSLWSTDTQYF
CDR3 DNA: TGTGCCAGCAGTTTGTGGAGCACAGATACGCAGTATTTT

D gene: NA
clone size: once
J gene: TRBJ2-5
V gene: TRBV9
CDR3 protein: CASSVGGAQETQYF
CDR3 DNA: TGTGCCAGCAGCGTAGGGGGGGCCCAAGAGACCCAGTACTTC

D gene: NA
clone size: NA
J gene: TRBJ1-5
V gene: TRBV19
CDR3 protein: CASSPYSNQPQHF
CDR3 DNA: TGTGCCAGTAGTCCTTATAGCAATCAGCCCCAGCATTTT

D gene: NA
clone size: NA
J gene: TRBJ2-1
V gene: TRBV10-3
CDR3 protein: CAISESRERSYNEQFF
CDR3 DNA: TGTGCCATCAGTGAGTCTAGGGAACGGTCCTACAATGAGCAGTTCTTC

D gene: NA
clone size: NA
J gene: TRBJ2-7
V gene: TRBV7-2
CDR3 protein: CASSPAGAVSHEQYF
CDR3 DNA: TGTGCCAGCAGCCCAGCCGGGGCCGTCTCCCACGAGCAGTACTTC

D gene: TRBD1
clone size: NA
J gene: TRBJ1-5
V gene: TRBV7-8
CDR3 protein: CASSSDRGRNQPQHF
CDR3 DNA: TGTGCCAGCAGTTCAGACAGGGGTCGCAATCAGCCCCAGCATTTT

D gene: NA
clone size: NA
J gene: TRBJ1-3
V gene: TRBV15
CDR3 protein: CATRAGRSSGNTIYF
CDR3 DNA: TGTGCCACCAGGGCTGGGCGGAGCTCTGGAAACACCATATATTTT

D gene: NA
clone size: NA
J gene: TRBJ1-2
V gene: TRBV11-2
CDR3 protein: CASSSGTASIGYTF
CDR3 DNA: TGTGCCAGCAGCTCAGGGACGGCCTCTATCGGCTACACCTTC

D gene: NA
clone size: NA
J gene: TRBJ2-7
V gene: TRBV28
CDR3 protein: CASSLVQGRGEQYF
CDR3 DNA: TGTGCCAGCAGTTTGGTACAGGGAAGGGGCGAGCAGTACTTC

D gene: TRBD1
clone size: NA
J gene: TRBJ1-4
V gene: TRBV29-1
CDR3 protein: CSVRGDRADEKLFF
CDR3 DNA: TGCAGCGTGAGGGGAGACAGGGCTGATGAAAAACTGTTTTTT

D gene: NA
clone size: NA
J gene: TRBJ1-5
V gene: TRBV5-5
CDR3 protein: CASSLRPGSGNQPQHF
CDR3 DNA: TGTGCCAGCAGCTTGAGGCCAGGGAGTGGCAATCAGCCCCAGCATTTT

D gene: TRBD2
clone size: NA
J gene: TRBJ2-1
V gene: TRBV7-9
CDR3 protein: CASSPTSGQSSYNEQFF
CDR3 DNA: TGTGCCAGCAGCCCGACTAGCGGTCAGAGCTCCTACAATGAGCAGTTCTTC

D gene: NA
clone size: once
J gene: TRBJ2-3
V gene: TRBV9
CDR3 protein: CASSVVGAGSTDTQYF
CDR3 DNA: TGTGCCAGCAGCGTAGTAGGGGCAGGCAGCACAGATACGCAGTATTTT

D gene: NA
clone size: few
J gene: TRBJ2-7
V gene: TRBV6-1
CDR3 protein: CASSRPISYEQYF
CDR3 DNA: TGTGCCAGCAGTCGGCCTATTAGTTACGAGCAGTACTTC

D gene: TRBD1
clone size: NA
J gene: TRBJ2-5
V gene: TRBV5-8
CDR3 protein: CASSLAGQGETQYF
CDR3 DNA: TGTGCCAGCAGCTTGGCCGGACAGGGGGAGACCCAGTACTTC

D gene: TRBD1
clone size: NA
J gene: TRBJ2-2
V gene: TRBV7-8
CDR3 protein: CASSLGQVNTGELFF
CDR3 DNA: TGTGCCAGCAGCTTGGGACAGGTGAACACCGGGGAGCTGTTTTTT

D gene: TRBD1
clone size: NA
J gene: TRBJ1-1
V gene: TRBV10-3
CDR3 protein: CAISELLTGGDMNTEAFF
CDR3 DNA: TGTGCCATCAGTGAGTTGTTAACAGGGGGAGATATGAACACTGAAGCTTTCTTT

D gene: NA
clone size: NA
J gene: TRBJ2-7
V gene: TRBV6-1
CDR3 protein: CASTTGSYEQYF
CDR3 DNA: TGTGCCAGCACCACCGGCTCCTACGAGCAGTACTTC

D gene: NA
clone size: NA
J gene: TRBJ1-2
V gene: TRBV28
CDR3 protein: CASRFRSNYGYTF
CDR3 DNA: TGTGCCAGCAGGTTTAGATCTAACTATGGCTACACCTTC

D gene: TRBD1
clone size: NA
J gene: TRBJ2-7
V gene: TRBV9
CDR3 protein: CASSSQGAYEQYF
CDR3 DNA: TGTGCCAGCAGCTCACAGGGGGCCTACGAGCAGTACTTC

D gene: NA
clone size: NA
J gene: TRBJ1-5
V gene: TRBV7-9
CDR3 protein: CASSLVPGNQPQHF
CDR3 DNA: TGTGCCAGCAGCTTAGTACCGGGCAATCAGCCCCAGCATTTT

D gene: TRBD2
clone size: NA
J gene: TRBJ2-5
V gene: TRBV2
CDR3 protein: CASSERASGRTETQYF
CDR3 DNA: TGTGCCAGCAGTGAAAGGGCTAGCGGGAGGACAGAGACCCAGTACTTC

D gene: NA
clone size: few
J gene: TRBJ1-5
V gene: TRBV19
CDR3 protein: CASSPPGNQPQHF
CDR3 DNA: TGTGCCAGTAGTCCGCCGGGGAATCAGCCCCAGCATTTT

D gene: TRBD1
clone size: NA
J gene: TRBJ2-7
V gene: TRBV6-5
CDR3 protein: CASSRGTGANYEQYF
CDR3 DNA: TGTGCCAGCAGCCGCGGGACAGGGGCGAACTACGAGCAGTACTTC

D gene: TRBD1
clone size: NA
J gene: TRBJ1-2
V gene: TRBV6-5
CDR3 protein: CASSPTGGGGYTF
CDR3 DNA: TGTGCCAGCAGCCCAACAGGGGGCGGGGGCTACACCTTC

D gene: TRBD1
clone size: NA
J gene: TRBJ1-2
V gene: TRBV19
CDR3 protein: CASNPGQNYGYTF
CDR3 DNA: TGTGCCAGTAACCCGGGACAGAACTATGGCTACACCTTC

D gene: NA
clone size: NA
J gene: TRBJ2-7
V gene: TRBV28
CDR3 protein: CASSPLDEQYF
CDR3 DNA: TGTGCCAGCAGTCCCCTGGACGAGCAGTACTTC

D gene: NA
clone size: NA
J gene: TRBJ1-6
V gene: TRBV7-2
CDR3 protein: CASSLGGRRSSYNSPLHF
CDR3 DNA: TGTGCCAGCAGCTTAGGAGGGCGCCGGAGCTCCTATAATTCACCCCTCCACTTT

D gene: NA
clone size: NA
J gene: TRBJ1-6
V gene: TRBV2
CDR3 protein: CASSEGSYNSPLHF
CDR3 DNA: TGTGCCAGCAGTGAGGGCTCCTATAATTCACCCCTCCACTTT

D gene: NA
clone size: few
J gene: TRBJ2-1
V gene: TRBV7-9
CDR3 protein: CASSPWGSDEQFF
CDR3 DNA: TGTGCCAGCAGCCCCTGGGGGTCGGATGAGCAGTTCTTC

D gene: NA
clone size: NA
J gene: TRBJ1-1
V gene: TRBV19
CDR3 protein: CASSINLNTEAFF
CDR3 DNA: TGTGCCAGTAGTATCAATCTGAACACTGAAGCTTTCTTT

D gene: NA
clone size: NA
J gene: TRBJ2-5
V gene: TRBV7-9
CDR3 protein: CASSLVDRPGETQYF
CDR3 DNA: TGTGCCAGCAGCTTGGTAGACAGGCCGGGGGAGACCCAGTACTTC

D gene: TRBD2
clone size: once
J gene: TRBJ2-1
V gene: TRBV5-5
CDR3 protein: CASQPAGTSGDLSYNEQFF
CDR3 DNA: TGTGCCAGCCAACCAGCCGGGACTAGCGGAGACCTATCCTACAATGAGCAGTTCTTC

D gene: NA
clone size: NA
J gene: TRBJ2-1
V gene: TRBV27
CDR3 protein: CASSSLGSEQFF
CDR3 DNA: TGTGCCAGCAGTTCCCTAGGGTCTGAGCAGTTCTTC

D gene: NA
clone size: once
J gene: TRBJ2-5
V gene: TRBV5-1
CDR3 protein: CASSLGGQETQYF
CDR3 DNA: TGCGCCAGCAGCTTGGGTGGGCAAGAGACCCAGTACTTC